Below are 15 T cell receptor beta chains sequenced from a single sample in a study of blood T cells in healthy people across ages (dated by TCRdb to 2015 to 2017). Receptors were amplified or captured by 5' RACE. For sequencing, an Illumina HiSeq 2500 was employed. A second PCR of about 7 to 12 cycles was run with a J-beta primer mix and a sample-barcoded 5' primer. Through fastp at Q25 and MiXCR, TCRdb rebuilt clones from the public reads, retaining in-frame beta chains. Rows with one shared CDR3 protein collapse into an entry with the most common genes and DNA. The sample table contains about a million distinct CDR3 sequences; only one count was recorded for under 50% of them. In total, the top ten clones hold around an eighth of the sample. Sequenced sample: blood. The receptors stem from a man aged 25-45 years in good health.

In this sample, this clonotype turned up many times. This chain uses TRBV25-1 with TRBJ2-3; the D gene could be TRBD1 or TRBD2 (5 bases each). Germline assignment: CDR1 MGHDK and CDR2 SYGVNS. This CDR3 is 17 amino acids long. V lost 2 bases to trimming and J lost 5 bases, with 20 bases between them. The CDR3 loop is CASSEPRGPRAGDTQYF. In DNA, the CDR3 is TGTGCCAGCAGTGAACCCCGGGGCCCCCGCGCGGGAGATACGCAGTATTTT.

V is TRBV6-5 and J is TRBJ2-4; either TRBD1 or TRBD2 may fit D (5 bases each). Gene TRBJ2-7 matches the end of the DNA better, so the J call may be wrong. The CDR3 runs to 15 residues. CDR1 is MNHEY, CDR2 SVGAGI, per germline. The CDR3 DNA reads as TGTGCCAGCAGCCCGGACACCGGGATAACCTACGAGCAGTACTTC. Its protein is CASSPDTGITYEQYF.

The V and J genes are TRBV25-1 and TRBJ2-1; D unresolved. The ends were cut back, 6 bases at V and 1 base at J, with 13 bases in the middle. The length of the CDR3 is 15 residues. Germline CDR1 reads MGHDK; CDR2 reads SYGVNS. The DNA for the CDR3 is TGTGCCAGCAGGATGGCTGCTGTTTCCTACAATGAGCAGTTCTTC. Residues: CASRMAAVSYNEQFF.

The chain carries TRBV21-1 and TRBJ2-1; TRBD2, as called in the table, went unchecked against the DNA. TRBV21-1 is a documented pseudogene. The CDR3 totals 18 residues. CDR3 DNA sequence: TGTGCCAGCAGCAAAGGGTCTAGCGGGGCAATTACTTACAATGAGCAGTTCTTC. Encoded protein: CASSKGSSGAITYNEQFF.

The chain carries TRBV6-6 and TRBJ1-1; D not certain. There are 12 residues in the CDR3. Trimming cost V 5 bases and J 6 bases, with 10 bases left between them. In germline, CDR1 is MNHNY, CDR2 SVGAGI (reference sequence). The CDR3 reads CASSVPGAEAFF. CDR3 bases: TGTGCCAGCAGTGTGCCAGGCGCTGAAGCTTTCTTT.

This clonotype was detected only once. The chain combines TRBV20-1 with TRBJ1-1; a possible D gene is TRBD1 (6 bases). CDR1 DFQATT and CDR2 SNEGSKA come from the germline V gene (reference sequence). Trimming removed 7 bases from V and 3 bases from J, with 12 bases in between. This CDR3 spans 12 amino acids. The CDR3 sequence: CSGRDTHTEAFF. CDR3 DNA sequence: TGCAGTGGTCGGGACACCCACACTGAAGCTTTCTTT.

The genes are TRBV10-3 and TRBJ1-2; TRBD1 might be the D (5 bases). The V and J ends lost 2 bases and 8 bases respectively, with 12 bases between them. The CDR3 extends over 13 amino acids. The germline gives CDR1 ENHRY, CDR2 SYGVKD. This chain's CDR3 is CAISEGDEGGYTF. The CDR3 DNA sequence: TGTGCCATCAGTGAGGGGGACGAGGGGGGCTACACCTTC.

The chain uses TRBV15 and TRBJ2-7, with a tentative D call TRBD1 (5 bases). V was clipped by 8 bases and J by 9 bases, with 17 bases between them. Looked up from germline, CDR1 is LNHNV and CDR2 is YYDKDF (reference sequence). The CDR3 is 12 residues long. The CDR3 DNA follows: TGTGCCACCGGAGACAGAAGGTCGGCGCAGTACTTC. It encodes CATGDRRSAQYF.

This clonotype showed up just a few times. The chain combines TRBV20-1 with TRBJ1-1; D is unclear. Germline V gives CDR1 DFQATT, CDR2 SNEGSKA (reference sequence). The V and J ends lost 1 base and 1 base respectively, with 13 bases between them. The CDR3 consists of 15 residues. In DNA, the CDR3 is TGCAGTGCTAGAGGGTTGGGATTCGGGAACACTGAAGCTTTCTTT. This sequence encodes CSARGLGFGNTEAFF.

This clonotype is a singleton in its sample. The CDR3: CASKQGAGADTQYF. The CDR3 nucleotides read TGTGCCAGCAAGCAGGGGGCGGGCGCAGATACGCAGTATTTT. The chain couples TRBV2 to TRBJ2-3, with 8 bases fitting TRBD1. CDR1 is SNHLY, CDR2 FYNNEI, per germline. The CDR3 runs to 14 residues. V lost 7 bases, J lost 4 bases, and 7 bases stayed unmatched.

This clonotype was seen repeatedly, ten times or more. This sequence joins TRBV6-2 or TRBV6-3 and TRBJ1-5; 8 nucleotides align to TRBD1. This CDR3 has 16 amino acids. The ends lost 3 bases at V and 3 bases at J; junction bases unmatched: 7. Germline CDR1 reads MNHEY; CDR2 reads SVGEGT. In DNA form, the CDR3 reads TGTGCCAGCAGTTATCGACAGGGGACCTTCAATCAGCCCCAGCATTTT. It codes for CASSYRQGTFNQPQHF.

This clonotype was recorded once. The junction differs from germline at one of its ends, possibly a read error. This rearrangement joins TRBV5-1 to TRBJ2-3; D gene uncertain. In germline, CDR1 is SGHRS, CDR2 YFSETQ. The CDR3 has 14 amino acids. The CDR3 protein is CAGSLVGSTDTQYF. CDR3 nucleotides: TGCGCCGGCAGCTTGGTGGGTTCCACAGATACGCAGTATTTT.

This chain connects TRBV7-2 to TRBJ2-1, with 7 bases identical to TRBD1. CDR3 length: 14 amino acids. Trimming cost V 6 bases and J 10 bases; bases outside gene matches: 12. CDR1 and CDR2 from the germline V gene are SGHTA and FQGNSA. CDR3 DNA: TGTGCCAGCAGACCAGGGGGTAGCCCGGGCGAGCAGTTCTTC. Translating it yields CASRPGGSPGEQFF.

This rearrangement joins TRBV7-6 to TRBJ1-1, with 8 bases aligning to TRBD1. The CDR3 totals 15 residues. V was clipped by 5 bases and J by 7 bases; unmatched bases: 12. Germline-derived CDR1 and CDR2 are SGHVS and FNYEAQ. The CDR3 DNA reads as TGTGCCAGCAGCCGGCAGACAGGGGCCCGTGATGAAGCTTTCTTT. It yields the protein CASSRQTGARDEAFF.

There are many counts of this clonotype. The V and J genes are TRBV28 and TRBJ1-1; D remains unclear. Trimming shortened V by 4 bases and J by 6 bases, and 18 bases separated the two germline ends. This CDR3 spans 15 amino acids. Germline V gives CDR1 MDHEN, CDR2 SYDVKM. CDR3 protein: CASSSMTEATSEAFF. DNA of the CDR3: TGTGCCAGCAGTTCCATGACCGAGGCTACTTCTGAAGCTTTCTTT.